Following are 29 T cell receptor beta chains from one sample sequenced in a study of response to subunit inactivated influenza vaccine. MiXCR, run by TCRdb on the RT-PCR reads, gives a single entry per CDR3 protein. The sample yields roughly 500,000 distinct CDR3 sequences, 16% seen once. This sample comprised CD4+ T cells sorted from PBMCs, obtained less than 30 months after vaccination. These receptors were taken from a man aged 50 to 75 who received an inactivated influenza vaccine.

This clonotype has at least ten counts. The chain carries TRBV5-6 and TRBJ1-4; D call uncertain. V gave up 4 bases and J gave up 3 bases, with 10 bases separating them. The CDR3 totals 14 residues. Germline assignment: CDR1 SGHDT and CDR2 YYEEEE. The CDR3 region has the DNA TGTGCCAGCAGCCTCGGACCGGCTAATGAAAAACTGTTTTTT. This codes for CASSLGPANEKLFF. Looking up the rest from reference TRBV5-6 and TRBJ1-4 gives the full variable domain: DAGVTQSPTHLIKTRGQQVTLRCSPKSGHDTVSWYQQALGQGPQFIFQYYEEEERQRGNFPDRFSGHQFPNYSSELNVNALLLGDSALYLCASSLGPANEKLFFGSGTQLSVL.

The chain recombines TRBV29-1 with TRBJ2-2, with TRBD2 matching 7 bases. V gave up 8 bases and J gave up 4 bases; unmatched junction bases: 7. The CDR3 has 13 amino acids. From germline, CDR1 is SQVTM and CDR2 ANQGSEA. In DNA form, the CDR3 reads TGCAGCTCCCTGGGAGGGACCACCGGGGAGCTGTTTTTT. This translates into CSSLGGTTGELFF.

The genes are TRBV7-9 and TRBJ2-5; 10 bases fit TRBD2. CDR3 length: 17 amino acids. Per germline, CDR1 SEHNR and CDR2 FQNEAQ (reference sequence). V gave up 5 bases and J gave up 4 bases; unmatched junction bases: 13. CDR3 amino acids: CASSTLAGLAGGETQYF. The CDR3 DNA reads as TGTGCCAGCAGCACTCTCGCCGGGTTAGCGGGAGGAGAGACCCAGTACTTC. Variable domain in full (rest from reference TRBV7-9 and TRBJ2-5): DTGVSQNPRHKITKRGQNVTFRCDPISEHNRLYWYRQTLGQGPEFLTYFQNEAQLEKSRLLSDRFSAERPKGSFSTLEIQRTEQGDSAMYLCASSTLAGLAGGETQYFGPGTRLLVL.

The chain couples TRBV20-1 to TRBJ1-5; D unclear. The CDR3 sequence is 13 residues long. The germline V gene encodes CDR1 DFQATT and CDR2 SNEGSKA (reference sequence). Trimming removed 3 bases from V and 10 bases from J, with 16 bases in between. CDR3 sequence (DNA): TGCAGTGCTAGTGGCGCCGTGTTCGGCCCCCAGCATTTT. Its protein is CSASGAVFGPQHF.

The rearrangement uses TRBV2 and TRBJ2-1; the D call may be TRBD1 or TRBD2 (5 bases each). The V end was cut by 7 bases, the J end by 9 bases, with 16 bases between. The CDR3 runs to 13 residues. CDR1 is SNHLY and CDR2 is FYNNEI in the germline V gene. This CDR3 is CASTVGDFREQFF. CDR3 bases: TGTGCCAGCACGGTGGGGGATTTCCGTGAGCAGTTCTTC.

The chain joins TRBV7-2 to TRBJ2-5, with D possibly matching TRBD2 (5 bases). V shed 5 bases and J shed 3 bases, with 13 bases lying between them. Germline V gene lookup returns CDR1 SGHTA and CDR2 FQGNSA. The CDR3 length is 14 residues. CDR3 region: CASSRTRNEETQYF. Here the CDR3 DNA reads TGTGCCAGCAGCCGAACTAGGAATGAAGAGACCCAGTACTTC.

The gene calls are TRBV20-1 and TRBJ2-2, with D possibly being TRBD1 (7 bases). The CDR3 has 16 residues. Trimming shortened V by 3 bases and J by 1 base, and 15 bases separated the two germline ends. Germline assignment: CDR1 DFQATT and CDR2 SNEGSKA (reference sequence). DNA of the CDR3: TGCAGTGCTAGGGGTCGGAGGGGGCGGAACACCGGGGAGCTGTTTTTT. Amino acids: CSARGRRGRNTGELFF.

This clonotype was picked up a small number of times. The rearrangement links TRBV4-1 to TRBJ1-2, with TRBD1 matching over 10 bases. Per the germline V gene, CDR1 is MGHRA and CDR2 is YSYEKL. Trimming at V came to 1 base and at J to 5 bases, leaving 13 bases not matched to a gene. The CDR3 spans 18 residues. CDR3 DNA sequence: TGCGCCAGCAGCCAAGCTCCCTCGACAGGGGGCATAGGTTATGGCTACACCTTC. Amino acid sequence: CASSQAPSTGGIGYGYTF.

This clonotype was seen repeatedly, ten times or more. The V call is TRBV20-1, the J call TRBJ2-5, with TRBD2 identical over 12 bases. The CDR3 spans 13 residues. The V segment lost 7 bases and the J segment 2 bases; nucleotides outside the gene matches: 2. Looked up from germline, CDR1 is DFQATT and CDR2 is SNEGSKA (reference sequence). In DNA, the CDR3 is TGCAGTGGGACTAGCGGGGTACAAGAGACCCAGTACTTC. It specifies CSGTSGVQETQYF.

The rearrangement uses TRBV4-1 and TRBJ1-5; D is unresolved. Germline loops: CDR1 MGHRA, CDR2 YSYEKL. Trimming took off 1 base at V and 5 bases at J, with 12 bases between the two ends. The CDR3 spans 15 residues. The CDR3 loop reads CASSQGATTYQPQHF. In DNA form, the CDR3 reads TGCGCCAGCAGCCAAGGGGCAACTACCTATCAGCCCCAGCATTTT.

This clonotype was recorded a few times. The chain is built from TRBV6-2 or TRBV6-3 and TRBJ2-7; a possible D gene is TRBD1 (6 bases). Trimming stripped 2 bases from V and 7 bases from J, with 9 bases between. From germline, CDR1 is MNHEY and CDR2 SVGEGT. The CDR3 covers 12 residues. The DNA for the CDR3 is TGTGCCAGCAGTTACGGACAGCGGGAGCAGTACTTC. Protein sequence: CASSYGQREQYF.

This clonotype has only a few counts. V gene TRBV7-2 combines with J gene TRBJ1-1; perhaps TRBD1 as D (5 bases). The CDR3 consists of 14 residues. The V gene's germline CDR1 is SGHTA and CDR2 FQGNSA. V was cut by 1 base and J by 7 bases, with 13 bases left in between. The CDR3 is CASSLGNRLLEAFF. CDR3 coding DNA: TGTGCCAGCAGCTTAGGCAACAGGCTCCTTGAAGCTTTCTTT.

This clonotype has a handful of counts. The gene calls are TRBV20-1 and TRBJ2-1; D is perhaps TRBD2 (6 bases). Germline V gene sequence: CDR1 DFQATT, CDR2 SNEGSKA (reference sequence). V was trimmed by 0 bases and J by 12 bases, leaving 12 bases between them. The CDR3 runs 12 residues. CDR3 in amino acids: CSARDGTGRQFF. CDR3 in DNA: TGCAGTGCTAGAGATGGGACTGGCAGGCAGTTCTTC.

This clonotype was counted between two and nine times. The chain uses TRBV29-1 and TRBJ2-7; 11 bases are a match to TRBD2. CDR3 size: 15 residues. V trimming: 6 bases; J trimming: 5 bases; junction bases outside the gene matches: 12. Germline V gene lookup returns CDR1 SQVTM and CDR2 ANQGSEA. This chain's CDR3 is CSVGSSGRSVNEQYF. In nucleotides, the CDR3 is TGCAGCGTGGGGTCTAGCGGGAGGTCGGTAAACGAGCAGTACTTC.

This clonotype was seen only a few times. The chain has TRBV27 and TRBJ2-6; weak D call: TRBD1 (5 bases). V was trimmed by 6 bases and J by 0 bases, leaving 6 bases between them. Germline CDR1 reads MNHEY; CDR2 reads SMNVEV (reference sequence). The CDR3 totals 14 residues. The CDR3 here is CASRQDSGANVLTF. For the CDR3, the DNA is TGTGCCAGCAGACAGGACTCTGGGGCCAACGTCCTGACTTTC.

This clonotype has at least ten counts. V usage is TRBV7-2 and J usage is TRBJ1-2; TRBD1 agrees at 7 bases. The V gene's germline CDR1 is SGHTA and CDR2 FQGNSA. J gave up 4 bases and V 6 bases, and 5 bases lay outside the gene matches. The length of the CDR3 is 13 residues. The CDR3 DNA sequence: TGTGCCAGCAGTAGGGGACAGAGCTATGGCTACACCTTC. Protein: CASSRGQSYGYTF.

This clonotype was counted between two and nine times. The chain links TRBV27 to TRBJ2-3; D remains unclear. V was cut by 2 bases and J by 6 bases, with 12 bases left in between. CDR3 length: 14 amino acids. Germline V lookup: CDR1 MNHEY, CDR2 SMNVEV (reference sequence). CDR3 region: CASSLRLYADTQYF. The CDR3 coding sequence is TGTGCCAGCAGTTTACGTCTATACGCTGATACGCAGTATTTT.

This clonotype was counted a few times. V usage is TRBV20-1 and J usage is TRBJ1-5, with TRBD1 matching 8 bases. CDR1 is DFQATT and CDR2 is SNEGSKA in the germline V gene (reference sequence). Trimming removed 3 bases from V and 6 bases from J; junction bases left unmatched: 10. The CDR3 is 15 amino acids. The CDR3 loop reads CSARSRSGGSQPQHF. In DNA, the CDR3 is TGCAGTGCTAGGTCGAGGTCAGGGGGCAGTCAGCCCCAGCATTTT.

The sample holds a few counts of this clonotype. The rearrangement joins TRBV15 to TRBJ2-2, with D maybe TRBD1 (5 bases). The V and J ends lost 3 bases and 6 bases respectively, with 11 bases between them. Germline values: CDR1 LNHNV, CDR2 YYDKDF (reference sequence). The CDR3 is 14 amino acids. Here the CDR3 DNA reads TGTGCCACCAGCAGTCAGGGTAATGCCGGGGAGCTGTTTTTT. Translated, it gives CATSSQGNAGELFF. The full variable domain, completed using reference TRBV15 and TRBJ2-2, is DAMVIQNPRYQVTQFGKPVTLSCSQTLNHNVMYWYQQKSSQAPKLLFHYYDKDFNNEADTPDNFQSRRPNTSFCFLDIRSPGLGDTAMYLCATSSQGNAGELFFGEGSRLTVL.

This clonotype appeared a few times. The genes are TRBV12-3 or TRBV12-4 and TRBJ2-5, with TRBD2 matching 11 bases. V lost 2 bases and J lost 2; bases outside the gene matches: 1. CDR3 size: 15 residues. For the CDR3, the DNA is TGTGCCAGCAGTTTACGACTAGCGGGACAAGAGACCCAGTACTTC. It yields the protein CASSLRLAGQETQYF.

The V gene is TRBV12-3 or TRBV12-4, the J gene TRBJ1-1; D is unclear. Trimming took off 6 bases at V and 0 bases at J, with 11 bases between the two ends. The CDR3 runs 14 residues. The CDR3, as DNA: TGTGCCAGCAGCCAAGGGCTCTTGAACACTGAAGCTTTCTTT. This gives the protein CASSQGLLNTEAFF.

This clonotype appeared a few times. The CDR3 region is CASTASGGAVYEQYF. For the CDR3, the DNA is TGTGCCAGCACAGCCAGCGGGGGGGCGGTCTACGAGCAGTACTTC. The chain recombines TRBV14 with TRBJ2-7, with 10 nucleotides matching TRBD2. The germline V gene has CDR1 SGHDN and CDR2 FVKESK. The CDR3 is made up of 15 amino acids. J was trimmed by 3 bases and V by 7 bases; bases with no gene match: 9. The complete variable domain, with remaining parts taken from reference TRBV14 and TRBJ2-7, reads EAGVTQFPSHSVIEKGQTVTLRCDPISGHDNLYWYRRVMGKEIKFLLHFVKESKQDESGMPNNRFLAERTGGTYSTLKVQPAELEDSGVYFCASTASGGAVYEQYFGPGTRLTVT.

This clonotype was observed a handful of times. The rearrangement joins TRBV14 to TRBJ2-1, with D tentatively TRBD2 (6 bases). Trimming shortened V by 1 base and J by 7 bases, and 14 bases separated the two germline ends. The CDR3 loop spans 15 amino acids. Germline CDR1 is SGHDN and CDR2 is FVKESK. CDR3 protein: CASSQVGGFLNEQFF. The DNA of the CDR3 is TGTGCCAGCAGCCAAGTCGGGGGTTTCTTGAATGAGCAGTTCTTC.

The chain couples TRBV4-3 to TRBJ1-4, with D possibly being TRBD1 (5 bases). Trimming removed 0 bases at V and 7 bases at J, with 6 bases between. The CDR3 is 13 amino acids. CDR1 is LGHNA, CDR2 YSLEER, per germline. The CDR3, as DNA: TGCGCCAGCAGCCAAGAGAGGGGTGAAAAACTGTTTTTT. This encodes CASSQERGEKLFF.

This clonotype was seen a handful of times. A read error may produce the germline difference seen at one junction end. V and J are TRBV7-7 and TRBJ2-2; D may be TRBD1 (6 bases). The CDR3 loop spans 15 amino acids. In germline, CDR1 is SSHAT, CDR2 FNYEAQ (reference sequence). CDR3 bases: TGTGCTAGCAGCAAAGGACAGAGGAACACCGGGGAGCTGTTTTTT. Protein: CASSKGQRNTGELFF.

This clonotype was recorded a few times. CDR3 residues: CAISDMTGGDSGGANVLTF. Here the CDR3 DNA reads TGTGCCATCAGTGATATGACAGGGGGCGATAGTGGTGGGGCCAACGTCCTGACTTTC. This chain links TRBV10-3 with TRBJ2-6; 10 bases are a match to TRBD1. J lost 3 bases, V lost 3 bases, and 11 bases had no gene match. The CDR3 extends over 19 amino acids. Germline V gives CDR1 ENHRY, CDR2 SYGVKD.

The V gene is TRBV5-5, the J gene TRBJ1-2, with TRBD1 matching over 7 bases. Germline CDR1 reads SGHKS; CDR2 reads YYEKEE (reference sequence). The CDR3 contains 14 residues. Trimming cost V 4 bases and J 4 bases; bases outside gene matches: 7. In nucleotides, the CDR3 is TGTGCCAGCAGCCGACAGGGCCAAGGCTATGGCTACACCTTC. Translating it yields CASSRQGQGYGYTF.

This clonotype was picked up a small number of times. The V call is TRBV5-1, the J call TRBJ2-3; 10 bases are shared with TRBD2. The germline gives CDR1 SGHRS, CDR2 YFSETQ. J was trimmed by 0 bases and V by 4 bases; bases with no gene match: 5. The CDR3 spans 16 residues. CDR3 nucleotides: TGCGCCAGCAGCGGAATTAGCGGGGGGAGCACAGATACGCAGTATTTT. This sequence encodes CASSGISGGSTDTQYF. Full variable domain (rest looked up from reference TRBV5-1 and TRBJ2-3): KAGVTQTPRYLIKTRGQQVTLSCSPISGHRSVSWYQQTPGQGLQFLFEYFSETQRNKGNFPGRFSGRQFSNSRSEMNVSTLELGDSALYLCASSGISGGSTDTQYFGPGTRLTVL.

This clonotype occurred many times. This chain uses TRBV20-1 with TRBJ1-5; 9 bases align to TRBD1. The germline CDR1 and CDR2 sequences are DFQATT and SNEGSKA (reference sequence). This CDR3 spans 17 amino acids. V lost 0 bases and J lost 0; bases outside the gene matches: 6. CDR3 region: CSARDRDRAYSNQPQHF. The CDR3 region has the DNA TGCAGTGCTAGAGACCGGGACAGGGCGTATAGCAATCAGCCCCAGCATTTT.